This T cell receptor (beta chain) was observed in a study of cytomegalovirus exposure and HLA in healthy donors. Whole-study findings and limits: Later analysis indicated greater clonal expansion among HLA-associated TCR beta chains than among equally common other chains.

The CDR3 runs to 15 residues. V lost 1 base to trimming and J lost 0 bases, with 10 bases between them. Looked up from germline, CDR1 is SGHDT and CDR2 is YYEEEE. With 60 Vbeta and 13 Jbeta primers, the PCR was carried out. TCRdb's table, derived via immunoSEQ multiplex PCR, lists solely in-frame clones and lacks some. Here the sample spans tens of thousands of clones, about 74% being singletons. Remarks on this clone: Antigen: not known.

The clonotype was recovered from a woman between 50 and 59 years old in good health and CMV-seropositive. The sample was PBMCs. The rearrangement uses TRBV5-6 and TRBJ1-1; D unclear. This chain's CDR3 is CASSLRRVLNTEAFF. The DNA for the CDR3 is TGTGCCAGCAGCTTGAGGCGGGTCCTGAACACTGAAGCTTTCTTT.